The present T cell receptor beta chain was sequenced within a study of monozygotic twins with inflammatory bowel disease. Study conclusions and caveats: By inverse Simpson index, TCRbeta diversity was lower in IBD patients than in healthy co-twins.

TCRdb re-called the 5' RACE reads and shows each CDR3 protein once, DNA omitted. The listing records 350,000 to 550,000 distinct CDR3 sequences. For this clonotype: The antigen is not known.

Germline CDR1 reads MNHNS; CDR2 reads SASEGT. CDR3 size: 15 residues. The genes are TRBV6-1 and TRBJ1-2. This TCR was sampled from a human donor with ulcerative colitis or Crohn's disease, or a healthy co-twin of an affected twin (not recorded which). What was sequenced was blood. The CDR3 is CASRAAGTALYGYTF.